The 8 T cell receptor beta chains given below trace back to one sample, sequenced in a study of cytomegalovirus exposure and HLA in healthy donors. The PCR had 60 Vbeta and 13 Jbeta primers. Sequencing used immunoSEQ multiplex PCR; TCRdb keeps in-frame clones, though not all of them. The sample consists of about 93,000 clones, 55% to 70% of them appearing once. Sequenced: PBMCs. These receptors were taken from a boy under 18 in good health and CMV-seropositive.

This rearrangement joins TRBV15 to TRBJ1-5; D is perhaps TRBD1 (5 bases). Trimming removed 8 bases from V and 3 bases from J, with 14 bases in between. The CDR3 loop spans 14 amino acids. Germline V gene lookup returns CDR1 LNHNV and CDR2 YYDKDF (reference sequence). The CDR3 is CATGEGMSNQPQHF. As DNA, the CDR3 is TGTGCCACCGGGGAGGGGATGTCCAATCAGCCCCAGCATTTT.

The CDR3 bases are TGCGCCAGCAGCCCAGGACAGGGGGCTGTCTTCGAAAAACTGTTTTTT. Amino acid sequence: CASSPGQGAVFEKLFF. The chain combines TRBV5-1 with TRBJ1-4; TRBD1 aligns across 11 bases. The CDR3 consists of 16 residues. CDR1 is SGHRS, CDR2 YFSETQ, per germline. Trimming at V came to 4 bases and at J to 8 bases, leaving 10 bases not matched to a gene.

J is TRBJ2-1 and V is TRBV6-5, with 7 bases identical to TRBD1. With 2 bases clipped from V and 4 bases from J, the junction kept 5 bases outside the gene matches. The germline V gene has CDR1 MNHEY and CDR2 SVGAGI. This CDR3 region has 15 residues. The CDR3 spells CASSYRQGYYNEQFF. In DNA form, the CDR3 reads TGTGCCAGCAGTTACCGACAGGGCTATTACAATGAGCAGTTCTTC.

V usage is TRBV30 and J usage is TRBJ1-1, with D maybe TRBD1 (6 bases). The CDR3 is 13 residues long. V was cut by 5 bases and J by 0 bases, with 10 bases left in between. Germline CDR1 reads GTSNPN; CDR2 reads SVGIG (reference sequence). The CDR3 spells CAWGDTLNTEAFF. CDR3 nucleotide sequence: TGTGCCTGGGGGGACACCCTGAACACTGAAGCTTTCTTT.

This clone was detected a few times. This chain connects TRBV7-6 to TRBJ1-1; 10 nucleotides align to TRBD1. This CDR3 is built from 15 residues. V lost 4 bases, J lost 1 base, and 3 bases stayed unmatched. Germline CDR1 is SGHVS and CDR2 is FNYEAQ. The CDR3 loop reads CASSSGQGTNTEAFF. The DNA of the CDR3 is TGTGCCAGCAGCTCGGGACAGGGGACGAACACTGAAGCTTTCTTT.

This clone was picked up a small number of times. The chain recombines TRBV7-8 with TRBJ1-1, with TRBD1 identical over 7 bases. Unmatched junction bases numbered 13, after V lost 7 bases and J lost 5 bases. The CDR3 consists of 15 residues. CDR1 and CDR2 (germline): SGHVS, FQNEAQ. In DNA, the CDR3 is TGTGCCAGCATCATATTCAATTCAGGGGGGACTGAAGCTTTCTTT. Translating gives CASIIFNSGGTEAFF.

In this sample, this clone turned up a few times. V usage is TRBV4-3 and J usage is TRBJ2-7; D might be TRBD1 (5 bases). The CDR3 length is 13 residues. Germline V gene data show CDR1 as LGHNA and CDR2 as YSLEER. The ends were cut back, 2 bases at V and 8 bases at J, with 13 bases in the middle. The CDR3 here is CASSQNRPGKQYF. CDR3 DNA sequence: TGCGCCAGCAGCCAAAACCGACCAGGGAAGCAGTACTTC.

CDR3 protein: CSAFGGYEQYF. In nucleotides, the CDR3 is TGCAGTGCTTTCGGGGGGTACGAGCAGTACTTC. The chain joins TRBV20-1 to TRBJ2-7; 7 bases line up with TRBD2. Germline V gives CDR1 DFQATT, CDR2 SNEGSKA (reference sequence). V gave up 5 bases and J gave up 4 bases; unmatched junction bases: 2. The CDR3 length is 11 residues.